A selection of T cell receptor beta chains follows, all from one sample in a study of blood T cell repertoires in COVID-19. Sequenced by immunoSEQ multiplex PCR; TCRdb stores in-frame clones only, minus some. The table lists 200,000 to 250,000 clones, approximately 91% of them singletons, with roughly 2.5% in the top ten. Sequencing was performed on peripheral blood. These receptors originate from an older woman with acute or convalescent COVID-19. The CDR3 runs from the conserved cysteine through the conserved F or W. D genes are given only for firm matches. Only some rows state a clone size, as once, few, many or a class for expanded clones.

>TRBV28|once|TRBJ1-1|NA
TGTGCCAGCAGTTTTCGTCAGCGTAACACTGAAGCTTTCTTT
CASSFRQRNTEAFF
>TRBV3-1/TRBV3-2|NA|TRBJ2-5|TRBD2
TGTGCCAGCAGCCAAGAAGTTCCCGGGACTAGCGGGGGGAAAGAAGAGACCCAGTACTTC
CASSQEVPGTSGGKEETQYF
>TRBV19|NA|TRBJ1-5|TRBD1
TGTGCCAGTAGTCCACAGGGGATTCGGCAGCCCCAGCATTTT
CASSPQGIRQPQHF
>TRBV14|few|TRBJ2-1|TRBD2
TGTGCCAGCAGCCAAATGTCCGGGAGGGGCAGGAATGAGCAGTTCTTC
CASSQMSGRGRNEQFF
>TRBV6-2/TRBV6-3|NA|TRBJ2-1|TRBD2
TGTGCCAGCAGTTCCGGGACTAGCGGGTTCAGCTCCTACAATGAGCAGTTCTTC
CASSSGTSGFSSYNEQFF
>TRBV9|NA|TRBJ2-1|TRBD1
TGTGCCAGCAGTGTCAGAACCGGGACAGGGAGTAGTGAGCAGTTCTTC
CASSVRTGTGSSEQFF
>TRBV5-1|NA|TRBJ2-1|TRBD1
TGCGCCAGCAGCTTGGCCGGGACAGGGGGCCTTGAGCAGTTCTTC
CASSLAGTGGLEQFF
>TRBV7-9|NA|TRBJ2-3|NA
TGTGCCAGCAGCTTCGACAGGAGGACAGATACGCAGTATTTT
CASSFDRRTDTQYF
>TRBV11-2|NA|TRBJ2-5|NA
TGTGCCAGCAGCTTAGATGCACAACAGAACCAAGAGACCCAGTACTTC
CASSLDAQQNQETQYF
>TRBV19|NA|TRBJ1-5|NA
TGTGCCAGTAGTATGTCAGGGGAGGGCCAGCCCCAGCATTTT
CASSMSGEGQPQHF
>TRBV7-8|NA|TRBJ1-2|TRBD1
TGTGCCAGCAGTACTGGGACAGGGGGATTTGGCTACACCTTC
CASSTGTGGFGYTF
>TRBV9|NA|TRBJ1-2|NA
TGTGCCAGCAGCGTAGAGGCAGGGATGATTGACTACACCTTC
CASSVEAGMIDYTF
>TRBV19|NA|TRBJ2-6|TRBD1
TGTGCCAGTAGGGTGGACAGGGAGAAATACCCTGGGGCCAACGTCCTGACTTTC
CASRVDREKYPGANVLTF
>TRBV28|NA|TRBJ2-3|TRBD1
TGTGCCAGCAGCGACAGGGCAGATACGCAGTATTTT
CASSDRADTQYF
>TRBV6-6|once|TRBJ2-7|TRBD1
TGTGCCAGCAGTGCCTGGGACAGGGGCGCTTACGAGCAGTACTTC
CASSAWDRGAYEQYF
>TRBV7-8|NA|TRBJ2-1|NA
TGTGCCAGCAGCTTAGCCGGGCGGGTTGAGCAGTTCTTC
CASSLAGRVEQFF
>TRBV7-9|NA|TRBJ1-3|TRBD1
TGTGCCAGCAGCCCTTGGACAGGGTCTGGAAACACCATATATTTT
CASSPWTGSGNTIYF
>TRBV28|few|TRBJ1-6|NA
TGTGCCAGCAGTTTAGTGGGGGGGAGCTCCTATAATTCACCCCTCCACTTT
CASSLVGGSSYNSPLHF
>TRBV28|NA|TRBJ1-6|NA
TGTGCCAGCGTCAGCTCCTATAATTCACCCCTCCACTTT
CASVSSYNSPLHF
>TRBV2|NA|TRBJ1-5|NA
TGTGCCAGCCAAGGGGTGGGGATCAGCAATCAGCCCCAGCATTTT
CASQGVGISNQPQHF
>TRBV7-8|NA|TRBJ1-3|NA
TGTGCCAGCAGCTTTACAGGGAGGGACTTGAACTCTGGAAACACCATATATTTT
CASSFTGRDLNSGNTIYF
>TRBV30|NA|TRBJ1-3|NA
TGTGCCGGAACGACAGGCTCTGGAAACACCATATATTTT
CAGTTGSGNTIYF
>TRBV11-3|NA|TRBJ2-7|TRBD1
TGTGCCAGCAGCTTGGGACAGCTTTTCGAGCAGTACTTC
CASSLGQLFEQYF
>TRBV19|NA|TRBJ1-2|TRBD1
TGTGCCAGTAGCGCGGACAGGGGGGACTATGGCTACACCTTC
CASSADRGDYGYTF
>TRBV7-2|NA|TRBJ2-7|TRBD2
TGTGCCAGCAGCCCGACTAGCTCGGTATTGGACGAGCAGTACTTC
CASSPTSSVLDEQYF
>TRBV2|NA|TRBJ1-2|NA
TGTGCCAGCAGGGGAGACACCTATGGCTACACCTTC
CASRGDTYGYTF
>TRBV15|NA|TRBJ1-4|TRBD1
TGTGCCACCAGCAGAGGCGGACAGGGGAATGAAAAACTGTTTTTT
CATSRGGQGNEKLFF
>TRBV3-1/TRBV3-2|NA|TRBJ2-2|TRBD2
TGTGCCAGCAGCCAAGATACACTAGCGGGAGTCACCGGGGAGCTGTTTTTT
CASSQDTLAGVTGELFF
>TRBV7-2|NA|TRBJ1-4|NA
TGTGCCAGCAGCTTTTTCTCGGGCGCGGGTAATGAAAAACTGTTTTTT
CASSFFSGAGNEKLFF
>TRBV3-1/TRBV3-2|once|TRBJ2-2|TRBD2
TGTGCCAGCAGCTTAGTCCGGGGGGCGAACACCGGGGAGCTGTTTTTT
CASSLVRGANTGELFF
>TRBV9|NA|TRBJ2-7|TRBD2
TGTGCCAGCAGCGTAGAATCGGGAGGGAGATACGAGCAGTACTTC
CASSVESGGRYEQYF
>TRBV21-1|NA|TRBJ1-6|NA
TGTGCCAGCAGCAAAGCCTGCCCCCGCCGCAGTTCACCCCTCCACTTT
CASSKACPRRSSPLHF
>TRBV19|once|TRBJ2-2|TRBD1
TGTGCCAGTAGTGCCCGACGGGGACAGGGGAAGGCCGGGGAGCTGTTTTTT
CASSARRGQGKAGELFF
>TRBV1|NA|TRBJ2-2|NA
TGCACCAGCAGCCAAGATGAAAGGCCTGGACAGGGAGACGGGGAGCTGTTTTTT
CTSSQDERPGQGDGELFF
>TRBV5-6|once|TRBJ1-2|TRBD1
TGTGCCAGCAGCCAACGGGACAGGCGGGACTATGGCTACACCTTC
CASSQRDRRDYGYTF
>TRBV7-9|NA|TRBJ1-2|NA
TGTGCCAGCAGCATATTTACAGGGAACTATGGCTACACCTTC
CASSIFTGNYGYTF
>TRBV19|NA|TRBJ1-4|NA
TGTGCCAGTAGTACCCCGACAACAACTAATGAAAAACTGTTTTTT
CASSTPTTTNEKLFF
>TRBV5-1|NA|TRBJ1-6|NA
TGCGCCAGCAGCTTGGCCGGTCAGGGGACGAATTCACCCCTCCACTTT
CASSLAGQGTNSPLHF
>TRBV24-1|NA|TRBJ1-5|TRBD1
TGTGCCACCAGTGATAGGACAGGGGGATCCAAGCCCCAGCATTTT
CATSDRTGGSKPQHF
>TRBV2|NA|TRBJ2-2|TRBD1
TGTGCCAGCAGTGGACAGGGGAGCGACACCGGGGAGCTGTTTTTT
CASSGQGSDTGELFF
>TRBV6-2/TRBV6-3|NA|TRBJ2-1|TRBD1
TGTGCCAGCAGTAGTTACAGGGGGCGATACAATGAGCAGTTCTTC
CASSSYRGRYNEQFF
>TRBV6-5|NA|TRBJ2-7|NA
TGTGCCAGCAGCGCTACCTACGAGCAGTACTTC
CASSATYEQYF
>TRBV4-1|once|TRBJ1-4|NA
TGCGCCAGCAGCCAAGATAACCTTCTAAGTGAACTGTTTTTT
CASSQDNLLSELFF